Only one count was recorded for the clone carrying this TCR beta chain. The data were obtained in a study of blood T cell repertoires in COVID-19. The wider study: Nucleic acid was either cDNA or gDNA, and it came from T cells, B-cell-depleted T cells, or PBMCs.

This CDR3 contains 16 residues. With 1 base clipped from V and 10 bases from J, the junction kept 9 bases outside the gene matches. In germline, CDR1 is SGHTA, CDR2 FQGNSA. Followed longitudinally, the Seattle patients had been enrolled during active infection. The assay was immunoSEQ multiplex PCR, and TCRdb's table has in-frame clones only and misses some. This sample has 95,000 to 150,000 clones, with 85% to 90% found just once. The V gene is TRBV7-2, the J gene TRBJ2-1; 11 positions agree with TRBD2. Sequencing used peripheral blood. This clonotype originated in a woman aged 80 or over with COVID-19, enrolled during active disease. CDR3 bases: TGTGCCAGCAGCTTAGATGCACTAGCGGGAGCTAAAGAGCAGTTCTTC. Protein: CASSLDALAGAKEQFF. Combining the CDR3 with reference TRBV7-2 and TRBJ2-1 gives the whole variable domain GAGVSQSPSNKVTEKGKDVELRCDPISGHTALYWYRQSLGQGLEFLIYFQGNSAPDKSGLPSDRFSAERTGGSVSTLTIQRTQQEDSAVYLCASSLDALAGAKEQFFGPGTRLTVL.